This T cell receptor beta chain was retrieved from a study of cytomegalovirus exposure and HLA in healthy donors. General study findings and limits: The Asian-associated ancestry cluster reportedly had fewer N-insertions than the approximately 670-donor mean in a later analysis.

CDR1 MDHEN and CDR2 SYDVKM come from the germline V gene. Trimming removed 2 bases at V and 5 bases at J, with 15 bases between. This CDR3 region has 15 residues. The PCR used 60 Vbeta and 13 Jbeta primers. The table came from immunoSEQ multiplex PCR; TCRdb's copy has only in-frame clones and leaves some out. The table lists over 110,000 clones, just under 85% of them singletons, with roughly 9.7% in the top ten. Note on this clone: Its antigen is unidentified.

The chain recombines TRBV28 with TRBJ1-2; a possible D gene is TRBD1 (6 bases). The source is an older woman in good health and CMV-seropositive. The specimen sequenced was PBMCs. The CDR3, as DNA: TGTGCCAGCAGTTTAGGGGCAACCCAGGGGTATGGCTACACCTTC. Translation: CASSLGATQGYGYTF.